This is a list of T cell receptor beta chains from one sample in a study of blood T cell repertoires in COVID-19. Produced via immunoSEQ multiplex PCR; TCRdb's table is partial and in-frame only. The repertoire consists of hundreds of thousands of clones, with 70% to 90% occurring once and the leading ten covering around 4.7%. Sample: PBMCs or T cells enriched from blood (not recorded which). Receptors originate from a man between 25 and 39 years old with acute COVID-19. CDR3s include the opening cysteine and the closing phenylalanine or tryptophan. Fields, in order: V gene, clone size, J gene, D gene, CDR3 protein, CDR3 DNA. The D gene is left open where the match is weak. Rows may omit the clone size; those that give it use once, few, many or a size class.

TRBV5-4	-	TRBJ2-7	TRBD1	CASRGQGGNEQYF	TGTGCCAGCAGAGGACAGGGGGGGAACGAGCAGTACTTC
TRBV5-6	-	TRBJ1-5	-	CASSLAGGRGNQPQHF	TGTGCCAGCAGCTTGGCCGGGGGTAGGGGCAATCAGCCCCAGCATTTT
TRBV9	-	TRBJ1-1	-	CASGRGAEGNTEAFF	TGTGCCAGCGGGAGGGGCGCGGAGGGGAACACTGAAGCTTTCTTT
TRBV15	-	TRBJ1-5	-	CATSGQGNQPQHF	TGTGCCACCAGCGGCCAGGGGAATCAGCCCCAGCATTTT
TRBV7-9	few	TRBJ1-6	-	CASSLQGYNSPLHF	TGTGCCAGCAGCTTACAGGGGTATAATTCACCCCTCCACTTT
TRBV28	-	TRBJ2-1	TRBD2	CASRTSGGAYEQFF	TGTGCCAGCCGGACTAGCGGGGGGGCATATGAGCAGTTCTTC
TRBV6-5	-	TRBJ2-7	TRBD2	CASCESGGSYEQYF	TGTGCCAGCTGCGAATCGGGGGGGTCCTACGAGCAGTACTTC
TRBV7-2	-	TRBJ2-2	TRBD2	CASSLGRTSGGELFF	TGTGCCAGCAGCTTAGGTCGGACTAGCGGGGGGGAGCTGTTTTTT
TRBV6-5	-	TRBJ1-5	TRBD1	CASRRTGSSNQPQHF	TGTGCCAGCAGAAGGACAGGGAGTAGCAATCAGCCCCAGCATTTT
TRBV28	-	TRBJ1-2	-	CASSRRGGYTF	TGTGCCAGCAGCCGCAGGGGTGGCTACACCTTC
TRBV30	-	TRBJ1-6	-	CAWSRGSPLHF	TGTGCCTGGAGTAGGGGGTCACCCCTCCACTTT
TRBV30	-	TRBJ2-7	-	CAWSTGSHEQYF	TGTGCCTGGAGTACAGGGTCCCACGAGCAGTACTTC
TRBV6-2/TRBV6-3	-	TRBJ2-7	-	CASSKLRGYEQYF	TGTGCCAGCAGCAAACTACGGGGTTACGAGCAGTACTTC
TRBV4-1	-	TRBJ2-5	TRBD1	CASSYTPGQQETQYF	TGCGCCAGCAGCTACACCCCGGGACAGCAAGAGACCCAGTACTTC
TRBV15	-	TRBJ2-7	-	CATSSLGYEQYF	TGTGCCACCAGCTCCCTCGGCTACGAGCAGTACTTC
TRBV19	-	TRBJ1-5	-	CASSIDRTVPGNQPQHF	TGTGCCAGTAGTATAGATAGGACAGTCCCTGGCAATCAGCCCCAGCATTTT
TRBV5-4	-	TRBJ2-5	-	CASSLGGGPPLGGQYF	TGTGCCAGCAGCTTGGGAGGGGGCCCCCCGTTGGGGGGCCAGTACTTC
TRBV18	few	TRBJ1-3	-	CASSQGSGNTIYF	TGTGCCAGCTCACAGGGGTCGGGAAACACCATATATTTT
TRBV5-5	-	TRBJ1-6	TRBD1	CASSSTLADRVVNSPLHF	TGTGCCAGCAGCTCGACGCTTGCGGACAGGGTTGTAAATTCACCCCTCCACTTT
TRBV4-1	-	TRBJ2-7	-	CASSQRAGGRYEQYF	TGCGCCAGCAGCCAACGGGCCGGGGGGCGGTACGAGCAGTACTTC
TRBV4-1	-	TRBJ1-3	TRBD1	CASSQRTGENTIYF	TGCGCCAGCAGCCAACGGACAGGGGAGAACACCATATATTTT
TRBV5-1	-	TRBJ2-7	TRBD1	CASSFRTGTYEQYF	TGCGCCAGCAGCTTTAGGACAGGGACCTACGAGCAGTACTTC
TRBV7-3	once	TRBJ1-6	-	CASSLNPGVNSPLHF	TGTGCCAGCAGCTTGAATCCGGGTGTTAATTCACCCCTCCACTTT
TRBV7-2	-	TRBJ1-2	TRBD1	CASSGDRVGGYTF	TGTGCCAGCAGCGGGGACAGGGTAGGGGGCTACACCTTC
TRBV2	few	TRBJ1-5	-	CASKRDRNNQPQHF	TGTGCCAGCAAGAGAGACAGAAATAATCAGCCCCAGCATTTT
TRBV6-2/TRBV6-3	-	TRBJ2-7	-	CASSYERASYEQYF	TGTGCCAGCAGTTACGAGCGGGCCTCCTACGAGCAGTACTTC
TRBV27	once	TRBJ1-5	-	CASSRVSNQPQHF	TGTGCCAGCAGTAGAGTTAGCAATCAGCCCCAGCATTTT
TRBV5-1	-	TRBJ2-2	TRBD2	CASSLQLAGGTGELFF	TGCGCCAGCAGCTTACAACTAGCGGGGGGAACCGGGGAGCTGTTTTTT
TRBV19	-	TRBJ2-1	-	CASSNDRSSYNEQFF	TGTGCCAGTAGTAACGACAGGAGCTCCTACAATGAGCAGTTCTTC
TRBV19	-	TRBJ2-7	TRBD2	CASSTGLAGPYEQYF	TGTGCCAGTAGTACGGGACTAGCGGGACCCTACGAGCAGTACTTC
TRBV24-1	once	TRBJ2-5	TRBD1	CATSEECPTGGGETQYF	TGTGCCACCAGTGAAGAATGTCCGACAGGGGGAGGAGAGACCCAGTACTTC
TRBV4-1	-	TRBJ1-1	TRBD1	CASSQDLNPGGKAEAFF	TGCGCCAGCAGCCAAGATCTAAACCCAGGGGGCAAAGCTGAAGCTTTCTTT
TRBV28	-	TRBJ2-7	TRBD1	CASSSPEVGRDRGLDEQYF	TGTGCCAGCAGTTCCCCTGAGGTAGGGCGGGACAGGGGCCTAGACGAGCAGTACTTC
TRBV7-3	-	TRBJ1-2	TRBD1	CASSSDRGLGYTF	TGTGCCAGCAGCTCGGACAGGGGGCTAGGGTACACCTTC
TRBV10-2	-	TRBJ1-1	-	CASTSSGTEAFF	TGCGCCAGCACCTCTTCGGGGACTGAAGCTTTCTTT
TRBV2	-	TRBJ1-6	TRBD1	CASRDGTGVSPLHF	TGTGCCAGCAGGGACGGGACAGGGGTATCACCCCTCCACTTT
TRBV4-2	-	TRBJ2-2	-	CASSQSLADTGELFF	TGTGCCAGCAGCCAATCCCTGGCCGACACCGGGGAGCTGTTTTTT
TRBV19	few	TRBJ1-6	TRBD1	CASIPTGGLNSPLHF	TGTGCCAGTATTCCAACAGGGGGCCTAAATTCACCCCTCCACTTT
TRBV3-1/TRBV3-2	-	TRBJ2-1	TRBD2	CASSRPKAGGYNEQFF	TGTGCCAGCAGCCGCCCTAAGGCGGGGGGTTACAATGAGCAGTTCTTC
TRBV10-3	-	TRBJ1-1	-	CATGVRKNTEAFF	TGTGCCACCGGGGTCCGTAAGAACACTGAAGCTTTCTTT
TRBV6-5	-	TRBJ2-4	-	CASSYGVGLAKNIQYF	TGTGCCAGCAGTTATGGGGTTGGACTAGCCAAAAACATTCAGTACTTC
TRBV12-5	-	TRBJ1-2	TRBD1	CASGLVRNLGTGEGWDGYTF	TGTGCTAGTGGTTTGGTACGGAATCTCGGGACAGGGGAAGGTTGGGACGGCTACACCTTC
TRBV27	-	TRBJ1-1	-	CASSSRPKNTEAFF	TGTGCCAGCAGTTCCAGGCCTAAAAACACTGAAGCTTTCTTT
TRBV13	-	TRBJ2-2	-	CASSAPGSLTGELFF	TGTGCCAGCAGCGCACCCGGGAGTCTAACCGGGGAGCTGTTTTTT
TRBV6-5	-	TRBJ1-2	-	CASSYAGTPYGYTF	TGTGCCAGCAGTTATGCCGGGACACCCTATGGCTACACCTTC
TRBV9	once	TRBJ1-2	-	CASRGAGYTF	TGTGCCAGCCGGGGAGCCGGCTACACCTTC
TRBV30	-	TRBJ2-7	TRBD2	CAWSVGRTYEQYF	TGTGCCTGGAGTGTCGGGAGGACCTACGAGCAGTACTTC
TRBV19	-	TRBJ1-1	-	CASRARGAQGTLEAFF	TGTGCCAGTAGGGCCCGCGGAGCCCAGGGAACACTGGAAGCTTTCTTT